A single sample is the source of the 27 T cell receptor beta chains below, sequenced in a study of cytomegalovirus exposure and HLA in healthy donors. The PCR employed 60 Vbeta primers together with 13 Jbeta primers. The assay was immunoSEQ multiplex PCR, and TCRdb's table has in-frame clones only and misses some. The sample holds more than 50,000 clones, around 79% seen once. Sequencing input: PBMCs. The receptor source for this set is a female donor in good health and CMV-seronegative.

This clone was recorded a few times. The gene calls are TRBV27 and TRBJ1-1; no reliable D call. Germline V CDR1 and CDR2: MNHEY, SMNVEV (reference sequence). With 7 bases removed from V and 1 base from J, the gap between germline ends came to 10 bases. The CDR3 extends over 13 amino acids. The CDR3 protein is CASTQGENTEAFF. The CDR3 coding sequence is TGTGCCAGCACCCAAGGAGAGAACACTGAAGCTTTCTTT.

The V and J genes are TRBV23-1 and TRBJ2-5, with TRBD1 matching 7 bases. TRBJ2-7 explains the end of the DNA better; the J call may be wrong. TRBV23-1 belongs to the ORF category, with a function that is uncertain. The CDR3 is 18 residues long. CDR3 DNA sequence: TGCGCCAGCAGTCAACCCATAAAGACAGGGTCCGGCGCCTACGAGCAGTACTTC. Its protein is CASSQPIKTGSGAYEQYF.

The rearrangement joins TRBV5-1 to TRBJ1-4; no clear D. The CDR3 extends over 15 amino acids. CDR1 is SGHRS, CDR2 YFSETQ, per germline. Between the trimmed V and J ends, which lost 3 bases and 5 bases, there was a span of 14 bases. The CDR3 DNA reads as TGCGCCAGCAGCTCTGGCGGCCAGACGAATGAAAAACTGTTTTTT. It is translated as CASSSGGQTNEKLFF.

Here the CDR3 reads CASSLRDRGSEQYF. CDR3 coding DNA: TGCGCCAGCAGCCTGCGGGACAGGGGTTCCGAGCAGTACTTC. The chain combines TRBV5-1 with TRBJ2-7; TRBD1 matches 10 bases. This CDR3 contains 14 residues. After removal of 4 bases from V and 6 bases from J, the junction contained 7 bases not matched to a gene. CDR1 SGHRS and CDR2 YFSETQ come from the germline V gene. The whole variable domain, remainder taken from reference TRBV5-1 and TRBJ2-7, is KAGVTQTPRYLIKTRGQQVTLSCSPISGHRSVSWYQQTPGQGLQFLFEYFSETQRNKGNFPGRFSGRQFSNSRSEMNVSTLELGDSALYLCASSLRDRGSEQYFGPGTRLTVT.

The rearrangement links TRBV7-8 to TRBJ1-5; D is undetermined. Germline values: CDR1 SGHVS, CDR2 FQNEAQ. Trimming pared 6 bases from V and 0 bases from J, leaving 15 bases between. The CDR3 loop spans 16 amino acids. CDR3 bases: TGTGCCAGCAGTTCGGGAGGGCTCAATAGCAATCAGCCCCAGCATTTT. As protein: CASSSGGLNSNQPQHF.

This rearrangement joins TRBV7-2 to TRBJ2-3; 7 bases line up with TRBD2. J lost 4 bases, V lost 0 bases, and 4 bases had no gene match. From germline, CDR1 is SGHTA and CDR2 FQGNSA. The CDR3 loop spans 15 amino acids. The CDR3 DNA follows: TGTGCCAGCAGCTTAGCGGGGGGGAACGCAGATACGCAGTATTTT. Translating gives CASSLAGGNADTQYF.

The chain employs TRBV7-9 and TRBJ2-7; 11 positions match TRBD1. Looked up from germline, CDR1 is SEHNR and CDR2 is FQNEAQ (reference sequence). With V trimmed by 0 bases and J by 7 bases, 5 bases remained unmatched. The CDR3 consists of 15 residues. CDR3: CASSLAGQGAQEQYF. The DNA for the CDR3 is TGTGCCAGCAGCTTAGCAGGACAGGGGGCACAAGAGCAGTACTTC.

The V gene is TRBV7-2, the J gene TRBJ2-5; 9 bases map to TRBD2. The CDR3 consists of 18 residues. The V and J ends lost 4 bases and 5 bases, in that order; junction bases with no gene match: 17. From germline, CDR1 is SGHTA and CDR2 FQGNSA. CDR3 sequence reads: CASSSNLFGTSRRETQYF. DNA for the CDR3: TGTGCCAGCAGCTCAAATCTTTTTGGGACTAGCAGGCGGGAGACCCAGTACTTC.

V gene TRBV19 combines with J gene TRBJ2-7; TRBD1 might be the D (5 bases). Trimming cost V 0 bases and J 4 bases, with 10 bases left between them. The germline gives CDR1 LNHDA, CDR2 SQIVND (reference sequence). The CDR3 runs to 14 residues. The CDR3 protein is CASSIDRATYEQYF. CDR3 nucleotide sequence: TGTGCCAGTAGTATAGACAGGGCAACGTACGAGCAGTACTTC. Complete variable domain (other parts from reference TRBV19 and TRBJ2-7): DGGITQSPKYLFRKEGQNVTLSCEQNLNHDAMYWYRQDPGQGLRLIYYSQIVNDFQKGDIAEGYSVSREKKESFPLTVTSAQKNPTAFYLCASSIDRATYEQYFGPGTRLTVT.

A remark on this clone: A junction boundary mismatches the germline segment, possibly from a read error. The J gene is TRBJ1-4, the V gene TRBV28, with 10 bases identical to TRBD1. Germline CDR1 reads MDHEN; CDR2 reads SYDVKM. CDR3 length equals 15 residues. The CDR3 nucleotides are TGTGCCAGCAGTTCTCCCGGGACAGGGGATGAAACACTGTTTTTT. This sequence encodes CASSSPGTGDETLFF.

This clone appeared once. The chain couples TRBV9 to TRBJ1-1; 7 bases align to TRBD1. The V and J ends lost 3 bases and 0 bases, in that order; junction bases with no gene match: 8. The germline CDR1 and CDR2 sequences are SGDLS and YYNGEE. The CDR3 totals 16 residues. CDR3 region: CASSDPPGTVNTEAFF. CDR3 in DNA: TGTGCCAGCAGCGACCCCCCCGGGACAGTGAACACTGAAGCTTTCTTT.

The rearrangement links TRBV25-1 to TRBJ2-5, with a possible D match to TRBD2 (6 bases). The germline CDR1 and CDR2 sequences are MGHDK and SYGVNS. There are 14 residues in the CDR3. Trimming removed 5 bases at V and 0 bases at J, with 10 bases between. CDR3 sequence reads: CASSSGGNQETQYF. CDR3 nucleotides: TGTGCCAGCAGTTCTGGCGGGAACCAAGAGACCCAGTACTTC.

As to this clone: The final CDR3 position lacks the conserved phenylalanine or tryptophan, pointing to a likely read error. This chain links TRBV19 with TRBJ1-5, with D possibly TRBD1 on 6 matching bases. The germline V gene has CDR1 LNHDA and CDR2 SQIVND (reference sequence). The germline V and J ends were trimmed by 3 bases and 3 bases, with 15 bases remaining between them. The CDR3 is 16 residues long. The CDR3 loop is CASSIRGGVSNQPQHV. CDR3 in DNA: TGTGCCAGTAGTATCCGAGGGGGGGTCTCCAATCAGCCCCAGCATGTT.

The chain's CDR3 is CASSQESGNEQFF. The CDR3 DNA sequence: TGTGCCAGCAGCCAAGAATCCGGCAATGAGCAGTTCTTC. This chain connects TRBV14 to TRBJ2-1; no clear D gene. Germline-derived CDR1 and CDR2 are SGHDN and FVKESK. The CDR3 contains 13 residues. With 0 bases removed from V and 6 bases from J, the gap between germline ends came to 6 bases.

The rearrangement uses TRBV29-1 and TRBJ2-1; no firm D call. This CDR3 is 11 amino acids long. Germline V lookup: CDR1 SQVTM, CDR2 ANQGSEA. Trimming stripped 4 bases from V and 6 bases from J, with 7 bases between. The CDR3 is CSVALPNEQFF. The CDR3 coding sequence is TGCAGCGTTGCTCTTCCCAATGAGCAGTTCTTC.

The J gene is TRBJ2-3, the V gene TRBV27; 8 nucleotides agree with TRBD2. The CDR3 loop spans 16 amino acids. Losses at the gene ends were 4 bases for V and 2 bases for J; bases not matched to a gene: 8. CDR1 is MNHEY and CDR2 is SMNVEV in the germline V gene (reference sequence). CDR3 region: CASSSQRGRPTDTQYF. The CDR3 DNA sequence: TGTGCCAGCAGTTCCCAGCGGGGGAGGCCCACAGATACGCAGTATTTT.

The chain couples TRBV29-1 to TRBJ2-4, with 7 positions matching TRBD1. The germline CDR1 and CDR2 sequences are SQVTM and ANQGSEA. The CDR3 length is 12 residues. With V trimmed by 7 bases and J by 6 bases, 6 bases remained unmatched. CDR3 in DNA: TGCAGCGCATGGGACAGCTTAAACATTCAGTACTTC. Its translation: CSAWDSLNIQYF. The whole variable domain, filled in from reference TRBV29-1 and TRBJ2-4, reads SAVISQKPSRDICQRGTSLTIQCQVDSQVTMMFWYRQQPGQSLTLIATANQGSEATYESGFVIDKFPISRPNLTFSTLTVSNMSPEDSSIYLCSAWDSLNIQYFGAGTRLSVL.

This clone came up a few times. The J gene is TRBJ1-5, the V gene TRBV7-9; 10 bases align to TRBD1. CDR1 SEHNR and CDR2 FQNEAQ come from the germline V gene (reference sequence). J gave up 2 bases and V 6 bases, and 4 bases lay outside the gene matches. This CDR3 is built from 15 residues. The CDR3 reads CASSGQGDGNQPQHF. CDR3 coding DNA: TGTGCCAGCAGTGGACAGGGGGACGGCAATCAGCCCCAGCATTTT.

The CDR3 reads CASSHTGTGNYGYTF. For the CDR3, the DNA is TGTGCCAGCAGTCATACCGGGACAGGGAACTATGGCTACACCTTC. The rearrangement joins TRBV28 to TRBJ1-2; TRBD1 matches 9 bases. The CDR3 totals 15 residues. Germline values: CDR1 MDHEN, CDR2 SYDVKM. Trimming cost V 5 bases and J 2 bases; bases outside gene matches: 6.

By its share, this clone is medium-sized (0.01 to 0.1%). The chain uses TRBV5-1 and TRBJ2-7; TRBD1 aligns across 7 bases. This CDR3 comprises 15 residues. Unmatched junction bases numbered 12, after V lost 4 bases and J lost 5 bases. From germline, CDR1 is SGHRS and CDR2 YFSETQ. For the CDR3, the DNA is TGCGCCAGCAGCCCGACGTCGACAGGGAGCGACGAGCAGTACTTC. Protein product: CASSPTSTGSDEQYF.

This chain joins TRBV2 and TRBJ2-7; D unresolved. Between the trimmed V and J ends, which lost 8 bases and 3 bases, there was a span of 11 bases. CDR3 length: 12 residues. Germline assignment: CDR1 SNHLY and CDR2 FYNNEI. The CDR3 DNA follows: TGTGCCAGCGTAAGGCAGGACTACGAGCAGTACTTC. It yields the protein CASVRQDYEQYF.

V is TRBV29-1 and J is TRBJ2-2, with D possibly TRBD2 on 5 matching bases. Trimming pared 0 bases from V and 13 bases from J, leaving 9 bases between. Germline V gene lookup returns CDR1 SQVTM and CDR2 ANQGSEA. The CDR3 has 11 residues. The CDR3 protein is CSVEDRRVLFF. CDR3 DNA: TGCAGCGTTGAAGATAGGCGGGTGCTGTTTTTT.

The rearrangement links TRBV9 to TRBJ2-7; TRBD1 matches at 10 bases. J lost 2 bases, V lost 0 bases, and 2 bases had no gene match. CDR1 and CDR2 from the germline V gene are SGDLS and YYNGEE. There are 15 residues in the CDR3. The CDR3 region is CASSVGDRGTYEQYF. The CDR3, as DNA: TGTGCCAGCAGCGTAGGGGACAGGGGTACCTACGAGCAGTACTTC.

V usage is TRBV6-4 and J usage is TRBJ2-1, with 7 bases identical to TRBD2. The CDR3 length is 15 residues. V lost 3 bases and J lost 4; bases outside the gene matches: 6. Per germline, CDR1 MRHNA and CDR2 SNTAGT. CDR3 bases: TGTGCCAGCAGTGAGGCGGGAGAAGGGTACAATGAGCAGTTCTTC. Translation gives CASSEAGEGYNEQFF.

The rearrangement links TRBV9 to TRBJ2-5; 7 bases match TRBD2. The germline CDR1 and CDR2 sequences are SGDLS and YYNGEE. The J segment lost 4 bases and the V segment lost 1 base, leaving 7 bases of the junction unmatched. The CDR3 is made up of 15 amino acids. CDR3 nucleotides: TGTGCCAGCAGCGTAACACTAGGGAGGGGAGAGACCCAGTACTTC. It translates to CASSVTLGRGETQYF.

This sequence joins TRBV18 and TRBJ2-4, with 13 nucleotides matching TRBD2. The CDR3 spans 17 residues. J was trimmed by 7 bases and V by 2 bases; bases with no gene match: 8. Looked up from germline, CDR1 is KGHSH and CDR2 is LQKENI. The CDR3 bases are TGTGCCAGCTCACCATCGGGACTAGCGGGAATGGGGAACATTCAGTACTTC. It translates to CASSPSGLAGMGNIQYF.

The V and J genes are TRBV4-2 and TRBJ1-1, with a tentative D call TRBD1 (6 bases). This CDR3 contains 12 residues. Germline V gene sequence: CDR1 LGHNA, CDR2 YNFKEQ. V was trimmed by 5 bases and J by 5 bases, leaving 9 bases between them. CDR3 bases: TGTGCCAGCAGCTCAGGGGTTACTGAAGCTTTCTTT. Its protein is CASSSGVTEAFF.